The clone carrying this T cell receptor (beta chain) was detected once. Its antigen remains unidentified. Pooled samples include second doses given at about 4 or 12 weeks. These data originate in a study of T cell responses to AZD1222 COVID-19 vaccine. Study findings and constraints: Spike-specific TCR depth and breadth grew after two AZD1222 doses. Clonal diversity was possibly underestimated; the donors were predominantly white British and more often female. In the spike-specific TCR repertoire, nearly half reportedly target unmutated variant regions.

Generated by immunoSEQ multiplex PCR, the TCRdb table keeps only in-frame clones and is missing some. This sample has 100,000 to 120,000 clones; approximately 89% occur once, and the top ten carry roughly two fifths. Germline V gene sequence: CDR1 MNHEY, CDR2 SVGAGI. V was pared by 0 bases and J by 12 bases, with 9 bases between. The CDR3 contains 12 residues. This TCR was recovered from an adult who received the AZD1222 COVID-19 vaccine. Sample: peripheral blood, taken 28 days after the second AZD1222 dose. The V and J genes are TRBV6-5 and TRBJ2-1; possible D gene TRBD1, 6 bases. In nucleotides, the CDR3 is TGTGCCAGCAGTTACTCGGGGGCCGGGCAGTTCTTC. Residues: CASSYSGAGQFF.